This record concerns one T cell receptor beta chain sequence. This clone has more than one count but fewer than ten. No cognate antigen has been identified for it. Per-nucleotide qualities are absent, and no much larger clonotype sits a single base away. In the ViraFEST assay, PBMC were stimulated with viral peptide pools, and antigen-specific CD4+ T cell clonotypes were then identified by expansion using TCR sequencing. After around eleven days of culture, CD4+ T cells were isolated with the EasySep CD4+ T cell isolation kit. Two doses of either the BNT162b2 or the mRNA-1273 mRNA SARS-CoV-2 vaccine were administered to participants. Negative nucleocapsid antibody results before and after vaccination confirmed that the healthy vaccine recipients had no prior SARS-CoV-2 infection. A few million PBMC per well were cultured in IMDM with approximately 5% human AB serum, 10 IU/ml IL-2 and gentamicin, plus 10 ug/ml peptides. Half of the culture medium was replaced with fresh IL-2-containing medium on days 3 and 7. Each peptide stimulation condition was cultured in triplicate wells unless otherwise noted. PBMC were separated from whole blood using Ficoll-Paque Plus gradient centrifugation and were then either cryopreserved at -140C or used fresh. Overlapping peptide pools spanned the spike proteins of SARS-CoV-2 and the common cold coronaviruses HCoV-NL63, HCoV-OC43 and HCoV-229E. Genomic DNA was extracted from cultured CD4+ T cells with the QIAamp micro DNA kit.

The library came from the immunoSEQ multiplex PCR assay. DNA from the cultured, isolated CD4+ T cells was subjected to TCR beta CDR3 sequencing. As for how the authors treated the data: Non-productive TCR sequences were removed, reads were trimmed to the CDR3 region, and CDR3s of at least 7 amino acids were retained. The MANAFEST web app was used to pick out antigen-specific clonotypes by comparing their expansion in peptide wells with that in reference cultures. Positive clones required FDR<0.05 expansion versus reference and all other wells, odds ratio above 5, and frequency above 0.1% in two replicate wells. Clonotypes significantly expanded in SARS-CoV-2 spike wells and in at least one common cold coronavirus spike condition were defined as cross-reactive. Using the stringdist R package, CDR3 similarity was measured by Levenshtein distance, and unrooted trees were constructed with ape in R 3.6.1. This immuneACCESS table, as held by TCRdb, lists in-frame sequences with V and J called but not all clones. Of the missing ones, under half trace to an unresolved V gene in checked studies; the others have no known cause. V, J and clone size are those of that table, while D and trimming were read from the DNA. This sample is represented by almost 70,000 clones; 74% of them were singletons. Of the sample, approximately 1.5% falls within the top ten clones.

This record belongs to a study of vaccination effects on CD4 cells after COVID-19 (dated by TCRdb to between 2021 and 2024). Background on the whole study: Across the study, the median time from the second dose to post-vaccine sampling was 72 days (range 14 to 241). The study compared SARS-CoV-2 spike-specific CD4+ TCR repertoires before and after mRNA vaccination in COVID-19 convalescent patients and infection-naive vaccine recipients. The full study included around nine COVID-19 convalescent patients and a handful of SARS-CoV-2-naive healthy vaccine recipients. The Oncomine TCR Beta short-read assay on an Illumina iSeq 100 was used to sequence cultures from other donors in the study.

On the study overall, not on this receptor specifically: In healthy vaccine recipients, vaccine-induced clones were almost all SARS-CoV-2 mono-reactive, with only 1 of 255 cross-reactive with common cold coronaviruses. The study was limited by a small number of convalescent patients, and early post-infection timepoints were lacking. At late post-vaccination timepoints, both infection-induced and vaccine-induced clones showed marked clonal contraction, consistent with waning T cell responses.

CDR1 and CDR2 are drawn from the germline V gene: SGHRS, YFSETQ. Clipping removes 7 bases from V and 7 bases from J, with 12 as the unmatched junction base count. From cysteine to phenylalanine, the CDR3 is 14 amino acids long. Only the CDR3 DNA is retained, 42 bases long and in frame from the first base. Sequencing was performed on CD4+ T cells from PBMCs cultured with HCoV-229E spike peptides, taken after COVID-19 vaccination. The cell subset or site label, read with the paper, signifies: HCoV-229E spike overlapping peptide pool stimulation. This clonotype was sampled from a human donor who received a COVID-19 vaccine. The sequence joins TRBV5-1 to TRBJ1-2, with TRBD1 identical over 8 junction bases. The CDR3 protein: CASCGQGPIAGYTF. The nucleotides are TGCGCCAGCTGCGGACAGGGCCCCATTGCTGGCTACACCTTC.